This TCR beta chain was sequenced for a study of neurological immune-mediated disorders. Time point given: longitudinal time-point 2. The starting material, 2 million PBMCs stored at -80 C, gave rise to the unsorted libraries. Trimming took off 2 bases at V and 6 bases at J, with 12 bases between the two ends. The CDR3 is made up of 13 amino acids. Germline-derived CDR1 and CDR2 are DFQATT and SNEGSKA (reference sequence). This clonotype was detected many times. TCRdb called the 5' RACE reads again in MiXCR, with one record for every CDR3 protein. The sample contains approximately 31,000 distinct CDR3 sequences, about 13% of which appear only once.

The rearrangement uses TRBV20-1 and TRBJ2-3; D call uncertain. The receptor comes from a woman aged 40 to 55 in good health. The source material was PBMCs. The CDR3 DNA reads TGCAGTGCTAGAACCCCCTTCCCGGATACGCAGTATTTT. Its protein is CSARTPFPDTQYF.